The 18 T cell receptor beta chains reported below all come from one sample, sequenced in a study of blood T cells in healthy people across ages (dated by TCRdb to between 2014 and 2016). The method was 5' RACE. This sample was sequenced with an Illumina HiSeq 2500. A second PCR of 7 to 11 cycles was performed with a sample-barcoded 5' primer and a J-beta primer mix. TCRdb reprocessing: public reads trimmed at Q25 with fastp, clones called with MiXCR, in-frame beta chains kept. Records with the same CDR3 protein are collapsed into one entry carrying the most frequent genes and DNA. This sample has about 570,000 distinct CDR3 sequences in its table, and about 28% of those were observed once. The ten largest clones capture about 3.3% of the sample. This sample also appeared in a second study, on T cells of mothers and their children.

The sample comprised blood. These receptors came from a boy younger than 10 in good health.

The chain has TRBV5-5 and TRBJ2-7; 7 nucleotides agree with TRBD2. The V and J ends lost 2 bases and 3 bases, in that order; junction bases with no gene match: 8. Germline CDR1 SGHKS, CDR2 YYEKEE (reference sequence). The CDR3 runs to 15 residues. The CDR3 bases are TGTGCCAGCAGCTTTGGCGGGAGTGATAACTACGAGCAGTACTTC. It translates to CASSFGGSDNYEQYF.

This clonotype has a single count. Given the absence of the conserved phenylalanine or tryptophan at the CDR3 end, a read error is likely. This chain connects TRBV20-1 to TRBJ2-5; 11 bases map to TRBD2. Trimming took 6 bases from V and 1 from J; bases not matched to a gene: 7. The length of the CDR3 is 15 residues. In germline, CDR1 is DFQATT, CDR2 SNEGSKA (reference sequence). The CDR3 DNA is TGCAGTGCGCTTACTAGCGGGGGTTCCCAAGAGACCCAGTACTCC. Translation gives CSALTSGGSQETQYS.

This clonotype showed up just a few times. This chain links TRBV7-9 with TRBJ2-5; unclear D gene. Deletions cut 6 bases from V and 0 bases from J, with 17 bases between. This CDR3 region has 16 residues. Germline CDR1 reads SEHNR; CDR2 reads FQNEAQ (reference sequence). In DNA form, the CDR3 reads TGTGCCAGCAGACGACTCCGGCGATCCCACCAAGAGACCCAGTACTTC. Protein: CASRRLRRSHQETQYF.

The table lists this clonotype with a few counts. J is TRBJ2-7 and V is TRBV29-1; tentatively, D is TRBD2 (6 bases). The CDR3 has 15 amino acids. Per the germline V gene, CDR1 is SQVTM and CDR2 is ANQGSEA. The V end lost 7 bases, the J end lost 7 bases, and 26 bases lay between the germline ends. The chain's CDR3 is CSATKASGGSGEQYF. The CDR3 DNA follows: TGCAGCGCCACGAAGGCTTCAGGAGGGTCGGGGGAGCAGTACTTC.

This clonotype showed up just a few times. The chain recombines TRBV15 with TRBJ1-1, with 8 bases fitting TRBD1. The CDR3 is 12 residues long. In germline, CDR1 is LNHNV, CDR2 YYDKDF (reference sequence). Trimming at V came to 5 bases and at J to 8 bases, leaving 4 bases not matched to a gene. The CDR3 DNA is TGTGCCACCAGCTCAAGACAGGGGGAAGCTTTCTTT. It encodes CATSSRQGEAFF. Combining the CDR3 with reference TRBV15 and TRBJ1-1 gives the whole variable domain DAMVIQNPRYQVTQFGKPVTLSCSQTLNHNVMYWYQQKSSQAPKLLFHYYDKDFNNEADTPDNFQSRRPNTSFCFLDIRSPGLGDTAMYLCATSSRQGEAFFGQGTRLTVV.

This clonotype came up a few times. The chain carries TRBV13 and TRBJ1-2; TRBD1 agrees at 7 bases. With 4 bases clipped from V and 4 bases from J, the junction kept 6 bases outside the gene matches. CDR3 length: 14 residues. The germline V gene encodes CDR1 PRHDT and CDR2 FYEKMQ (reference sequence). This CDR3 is CASSSGQHPYGYTF. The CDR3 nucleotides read TGTGCCAGCAGCTCGGGACAGCACCCCTATGGCTACACCTTC.

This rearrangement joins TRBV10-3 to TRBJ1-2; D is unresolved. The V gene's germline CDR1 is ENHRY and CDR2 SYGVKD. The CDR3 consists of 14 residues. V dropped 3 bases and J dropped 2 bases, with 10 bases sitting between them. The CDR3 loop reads CAISEGQPNYGYTF. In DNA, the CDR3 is TGTGCCATCAGTGAAGGCCAGCCGAACTATGGCTACACCTTC.

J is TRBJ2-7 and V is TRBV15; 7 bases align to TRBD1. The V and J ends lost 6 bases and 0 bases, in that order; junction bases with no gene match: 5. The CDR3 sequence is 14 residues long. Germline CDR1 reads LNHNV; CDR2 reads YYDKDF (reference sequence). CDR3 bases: TGTGCCACCAGAGCCGGGACAGTCTCCTACGAGCAGTACTTC. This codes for CATRAGTVSYEQYF.

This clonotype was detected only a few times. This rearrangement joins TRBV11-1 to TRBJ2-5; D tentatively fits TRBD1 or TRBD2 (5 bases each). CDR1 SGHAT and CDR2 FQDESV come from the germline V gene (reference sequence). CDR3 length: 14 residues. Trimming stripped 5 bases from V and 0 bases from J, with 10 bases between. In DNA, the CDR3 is TGTGCCAGCAGCGCCGGGACGGACCAAGAGACCCAGTACTTC. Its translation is CASSAGTDQETQYF.

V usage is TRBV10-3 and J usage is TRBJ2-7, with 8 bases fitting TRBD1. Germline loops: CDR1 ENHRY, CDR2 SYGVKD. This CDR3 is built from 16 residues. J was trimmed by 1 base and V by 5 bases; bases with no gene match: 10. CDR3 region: CAISSSRRDRSYEQYF. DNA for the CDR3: TGTGCCATCAGTTCAAGCCGCCGGGACAGGTCCTACGAGCAGTACTTC.

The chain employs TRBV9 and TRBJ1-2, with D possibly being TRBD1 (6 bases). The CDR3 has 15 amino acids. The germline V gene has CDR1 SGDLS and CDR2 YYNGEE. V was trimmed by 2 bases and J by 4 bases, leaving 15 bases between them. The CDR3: CASSVDSSTGYGYTF. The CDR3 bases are TGTGCCAGCAGCGTGGACAGTTCAACGGGCTATGGCTACACCTTC.

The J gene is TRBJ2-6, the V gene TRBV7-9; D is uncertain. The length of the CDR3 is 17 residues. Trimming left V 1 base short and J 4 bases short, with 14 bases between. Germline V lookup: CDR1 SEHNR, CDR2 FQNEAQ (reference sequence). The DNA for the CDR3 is TGTGCCAGCAGCTTAGTGTCCTCCGTATCAGGGGCCAACGTCCTGACTTTC. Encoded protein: CASSLVSSVSGANVLTF.

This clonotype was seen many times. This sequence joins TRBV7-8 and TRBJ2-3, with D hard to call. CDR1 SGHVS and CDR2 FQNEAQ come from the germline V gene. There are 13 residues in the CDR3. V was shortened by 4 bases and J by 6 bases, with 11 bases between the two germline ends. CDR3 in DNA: TGTGCCAGCAGCTCGCAGCTAGGGGATACGCAGTATTTT. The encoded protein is CASSSQLGDTQYF.

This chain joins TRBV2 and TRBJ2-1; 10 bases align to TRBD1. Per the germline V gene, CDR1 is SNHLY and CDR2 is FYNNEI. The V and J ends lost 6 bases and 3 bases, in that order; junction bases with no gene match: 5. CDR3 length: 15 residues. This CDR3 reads CASSSGTGDYNEQFF. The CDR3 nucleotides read TGTGCCAGCAGCTCCGGGACAGGGGACTACAATGAGCAGTTCTTC.

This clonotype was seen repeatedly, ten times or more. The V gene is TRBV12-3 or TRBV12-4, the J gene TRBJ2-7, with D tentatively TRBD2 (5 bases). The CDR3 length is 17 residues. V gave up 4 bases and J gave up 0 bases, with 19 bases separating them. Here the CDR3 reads CASSSGPGYRSSYEQYF. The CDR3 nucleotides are TGTGCCAGCAGTTCGGGCCCGGGATACCGGAGCTCCTACGAGCAGTACTTC.

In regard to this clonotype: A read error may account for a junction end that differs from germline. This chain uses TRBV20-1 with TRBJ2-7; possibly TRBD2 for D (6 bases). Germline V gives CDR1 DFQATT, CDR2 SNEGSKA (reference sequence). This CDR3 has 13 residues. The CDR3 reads CSTRVAGASEHYF. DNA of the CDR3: TGCAGTACTAGGGTTGCAGGAGCTAGCGAGCACTACTTC.

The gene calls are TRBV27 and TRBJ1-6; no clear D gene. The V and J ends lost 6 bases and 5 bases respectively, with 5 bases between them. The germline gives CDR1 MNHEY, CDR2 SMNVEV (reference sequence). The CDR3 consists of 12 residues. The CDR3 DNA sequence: TGTGCCAGCAGCGGCAATAATTCACCCCTCCACTTT. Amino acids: CASSGNNSPLHF.

The CDR3 reads CASSHAGETQYF. Written as DNA, the CDR3 is TGTGCCAGCAGCCATGCAGGAGAGACCCAGTACTTC. The rearrangement uses TRBV3-1 and TRBJ2-5; D unresolved. This CDR3 has 12 amino acids. Germline lookup yields CDR1 LGHDT and CDR2 YNNKEL (reference sequence). V gave up 3 bases and J gave up 4 bases, with 6 bases separating them.